One sample yielded the 18 T cell receptor beta chains listed below, sequenced in a study of cytomegalovirus exposure and HLA in healthy donors. Repertoires were generated with immunoSEQ multiplex PCR, while TCRdb's copy carries only in-frame clones and drops some. This table has roughly 100,000 clones, 85% to 95% appearing once. Sequencing was carried out using PBMCs. These receptors were obtained from a woman under 30 in good health and CMV-seronegative.

This clone appeared once. The sample contains more than one DNA sequence encoding this CDR3. The chain carries TRBV14 and TRBJ1-1; D not certain. Trimming shortened V by 0 bases and J by 0 bases, and 8 bases separated the two germline ends. The CDR3 is 15 residues long. CDR1 and CDR2 from the germline V gene are SGHDN and FVKESK. CDR3 in amino acids: CASSQDEGLNTEAFF. The DNA for the CDR3 is TGTGCCAGCAGCCAAGATGAGGGATTGAACACTGAAGCTTTCTTT. Full variable domain (outside the CDR3, taken from reference TRBV14 and TRBJ1-1): EAGVTQFPSHSVIEKGQTVTLRCDPISGHDNLYWYRRVMGKEIKFLLHFVKESKQDESGMPNNRFLAERTGGTYSTLKVQPAELEDSGVYFCASSQDEGLNTEAFFGQGTRLTVV.

The rearrangement uses TRBV5-1 and TRBJ2-7, with 7 bases identical to TRBD1. Germline assignment: CDR1 SGHRS and CDR2 YFSETQ. J gave up 0 bases and V 5 bases, and 8 bases lay outside the gene matches. This CDR3 has 15 amino acids. The CDR3, as DNA: TGCGCCAGCAGTTATGACGGGACAGACTCCTACGAGCAGTACTTC. Translated: CASSYDGTDSYEQYF.

Comment on this clone: One junction end disagrees with the germline gene, perhaps due to a read error. The chain recombines TRBV5-1 with TRBJ2-7, with TRBD1 matching 7 bases. The germline V gene has CDR1 SGHRS and CDR2 YFSETQ. This CDR3 has 13 residues. The CDR3 region is CASSLGSGQPRDF. The CDR3 DNA reads as TGCGCCAGCAGCCTTGGGTCGGGACAGCCCCGAGACTTC.

The V call is TRBV6-1, the J call TRBJ1-1; 8 nucleotides align to TRBD1. The CDR3 is made up of 15 amino acids. Germline values: CDR1 MNHNS, CDR2 SASEGT. V dropped 5 bases and J dropped 1; count of bases not matched to a gene: 6. The CDR3 region has the DNA TGTGCCAGCAGTCCGTACGGACAGGGGAACACTGAAGCTTTCTTT. Its translation: CASSPYGQGNTEAFF.

This chain connects TRBV29-1 to TRBJ2-1, with 14 positions matching TRBD2. CDR1 is SQVTM and CDR2 is ANQGSEA in the germline V gene. The J segment lost 14 bases and the V segment lost 3 bases, leaving 3 bases of the junction unmatched. This CDR3 spans 12 amino acids. CDR3 loop: CSVEAGLAGEFF. In nucleotides, the CDR3 is TGCAGCGTTGAGGCGGGACTAGCGGGAGAGTTCTTC.

V and J are TRBV19 and TRBJ1-4; 8 nucleotides align to TRBD1. CDR3 size: 13 residues. The ends lost 11 bases at V and 2 bases at J; junction bases unmatched: 4. The germline V gene encodes CDR1 LNHDA and CDR2 SQIVND (reference sequence). As DNA, the CDR3 is TGTGCCGGCCGGGACAGGACTAATGAAAAACTGTTTTTT. Its translation is CAGRDRTNEKLFF.

This chain joins TRBV5-1 and TRBJ1-4; D not resolved. Germline V gene sequence: CDR1 SGHRS, CDR2 YFSETQ. The CDR3 has 15 amino acids. V dropped 4 bases and J dropped 8 bases, with 18 bases sitting between them. CDR3 in amino acids: CASSQEDPLGEKLFF. The CDR3 DNA reads TGCGCCAGCAGCCAGGAGGATCCCCTGGGGGAAAAACTGTTTTTT.

The rearrangement links TRBV6-6 to TRBJ1-6; 7 bases match TRBD1. V dropped 7 bases and J dropped 7; count of bases not matched to a gene: 4. The CDR3 contains 13 residues. The V gene's germline CDR1 is MNHNY and CDR2 SVGAGI (reference sequence). CDR3 in amino acids: CASTQGGNSPLHF. CDR3 sequence (DNA): TGTGCCAGCACTCAGGGGGGAAATTCACCCCTCCACTTT.

In this sample, this clone turned up once. This chain joins TRBV7-2 and TRBJ2-1; possible D gene TRBD1, 6 bases. From germline, CDR1 is SGHTA and CDR2 FQGNSA. V was clipped by 6 bases and J by 4 bases, with 19 bases between them. CDR3 length: 16 residues. CDR3 amino acids: CASRPSSDRSYNEQFF. DNA of the CDR3: TGTGCCAGCAGGCCAAGTTCTGACAGGTCTTACAATGAGCAGTTCTTC.

The V call is TRBV10-3, the J call TRBJ2-2, with D possibly matching TRBD1 (6 bases). The ends were cut back, 8 bases at V and 0 bases at J, with 10 bases in the middle. CDR1 and CDR2 (germline): ENHRY, SYGVKD. The CDR3 runs 14 residues. The CDR3: CAIQDSANTGELFF. The CDR3 DNA follows: TGTGCCATCCAGGACAGCGCGAACACCGGGGAGCTGTTTTTT.

This rearrangement joins TRBV27 to TRBJ1-3; D is unresolved. Germline CDR1 MNHEY, CDR2 SMNVEV (reference sequence). The CDR3 spans 13 residues. V lost 9 bases and J 1 base, leaving 10 bases between the germline ends. This chain's CDR3 is CASSSVSGNTIYF. CDR3 nucleotides: TGTGCCAGTTCTTCGGTGTCTGGAAACACCATATATTTT.

This chain uses TRBV11-2 with TRBJ2-7; tentative D call: TRBD2 (6 bases). Trimming shortened V by 11 bases and J by 2 bases, and 19 bases separated the two germline ends. Germline CDR1 is SGHAT and CDR2 is FQNNGV. The CDR3 has 14 amino acids. Here the CDR3 reads CASSDRLGAYEQYF. The CDR3 DNA reads as TGTGCCTCCTCCGATCGACTAGGGGCCTACGAGCAGTACTTC.

The rearrangement joins TRBV25-1 to TRBJ2-7; weak D call: TRBD2 (8 bases). This CDR3 has 15 amino acids. CDR1 is MGHDK and CDR2 is SYGVNS in the germline V gene. Trimming removed 2 bases at V and 5 bases at J, with 16 bases between. CDR3 bases: TGTGCCAGCAGTGAACACGGGAGGGGACAGCACGAGCAGTACTTC. Protein sequence: CASSEHGRGQHEQYF.

The chain has TRBV9 and TRBJ2-1, with 11 bases aligning to TRBD2. V lost 4 bases and J lost 9; bases outside the gene matches: 9. CDR3 length: 15 residues. Germline CDR1 and CDR2: SGDLS and YYNGEE. The CDR3 DNA reads TGTGCCAGCAGCTTAGGGACTAGCGGAGCCAGTGAGCAGTTCTTC. Amino acids: CASSLGTSGASEQFF. Supplemented by reference TRBV9 and TRBJ2-1, the full variable domain reads DSGVTQTPKHLITATGQRVTLRCSPRSGDLSVYWYQQSLDQGLQFLIQYYNGEERAKGNILERFSAQQFPDLHSELNLSSLELGDSALYFCASSLGTSGASEQFFGPGTRLTVL.

This rearrangement joins TRBV30 to TRBJ2-2; D is possibly TRBD2 (6 bases). CDR1 is GTSNPN, CDR2 SVGIG, per germline (reference sequence). V was clipped by 0 bases and J by 4 bases, with 12 bases between them. This CDR3 has 15 amino acids. CDR3 coding DNA: TGTGCCTGGAGTGTATTCGGGAGCGGCACCGGGGAGCTGTTTTTT. Translating it yields CAWSVFGSGTGELFF.

The V call is TRBV5-1, the J call TRBJ2-7; 9 nucleotides match TRBD1. CDR3 size: 18 residues. Looked up from germline, CDR1 is SGHRS and CDR2 is YFSETQ. V gave up 2 bases and J gave up 4 bases; unmatched junction bases: 16. For the CDR3, the DNA is TGCGCCAGCAGCTTAACTCCCGTTCCCCGGGACAGGGTATACGAGCAGTACTTC. As protein: CASSLTPVPRDRVYEQYF.

V gene TRBV27 combines with J gene TRBJ2-3; 10 nucleotides align to TRBD1. Germline CDR1 reads MNHEY; CDR2 reads SMNVEV (reference sequence). The CDR3 totals 15 residues. V gave up 5 bases and J gave up 4 bases; unmatched junction bases: 6. The CDR3 loop is CASSTGQGRSDTQYF. In DNA form, the CDR3 reads TGTGCCAGCAGTACGGGACAGGGGAGGTCAGATACGCAGTATTTT.

The J gene is TRBJ2-3, the V gene TRBV6-4; 10 bases are a match to TRBD2. CDR1 and CDR2 (germline): MRHNA, SNTAGT. Trimming removed 0 bases from V and 0 bases from J; junction bases left unmatched: 0. The CDR3 runs 16 residues. The CDR3 loop is CASSDSTSGSTDTQYF. DNA for the CDR3: TGTGCCAGCAGTGACTCGACTAGCGGGAGCACAGATACGCAGTATTTT.